The clone carrying this T cell receptor (beta chain) was counted many times. Its antigen is still unknown. This sample is drawn from a study of Graves' ophthalmopathy and Graves' hyperthyroidism. Whole-study results and caveats: Most thyroid clonotypes expanded beyond 0.001 frequency were also found in blood. Ophthalmopathy versus stable hyperthyroidism: 13-signature model gave about 87% sensitivity, 81.08% specificity.

RNA transcripts served as template for amplifying TCR beta CDR3 sequences. Second-round multiplex PCR came after a first-round RT-PCR that employed HTBI primers. TCRdb re-analysed the multiplex PCR reads in MiXCR, keeping a single row per CDR3 protein. The sample records 150,000 or so distinct CDR3 sequences, 30% to 45% being singletons. V was clipped by 1 base and J by 3 bases, with 13 bases between them. The CDR3 is made up of 16 amino acids. The material sequenced was peripheral blood. The sequence was obtained from a woman aged 40-49 years with Graves' ophthalmopathy. The V call is TRBV12-3 or TRBV12-4, the J call TRBJ1-5; no clear D gene. The CDR3 nucleotides are TGTGCCAGCAGTTTAGAAGGCGGGAGAAACAATCAGCCCCAGCATTTT. Amino acids: CASSLEGGRNNQPQHF.